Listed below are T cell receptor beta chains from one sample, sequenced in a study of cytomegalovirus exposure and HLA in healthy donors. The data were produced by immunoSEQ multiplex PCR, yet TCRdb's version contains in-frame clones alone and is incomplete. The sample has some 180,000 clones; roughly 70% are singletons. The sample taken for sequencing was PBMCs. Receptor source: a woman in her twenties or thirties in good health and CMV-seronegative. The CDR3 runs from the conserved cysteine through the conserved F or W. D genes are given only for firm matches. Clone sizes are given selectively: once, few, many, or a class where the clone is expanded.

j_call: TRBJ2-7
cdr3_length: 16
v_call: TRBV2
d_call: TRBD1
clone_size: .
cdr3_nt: TGTGCCAGCAGTGACCGGGGGACAGGGGACATGAACGAGCAGTACTTC
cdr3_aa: CASSDRGTGDMNEQYF

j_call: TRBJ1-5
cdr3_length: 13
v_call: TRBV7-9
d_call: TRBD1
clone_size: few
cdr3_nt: TGTGCCAGCAGCTTACAGGGGGTCCAGCCCCAGCATTTT
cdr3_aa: CASSLQGVQPQHF

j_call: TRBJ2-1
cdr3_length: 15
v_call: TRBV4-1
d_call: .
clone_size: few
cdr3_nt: TGCGCCAGCAGCCAACCTGATGGAGGGACCAATGAGCAGTTCTTC
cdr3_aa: CASSQPDGGTNEQFF

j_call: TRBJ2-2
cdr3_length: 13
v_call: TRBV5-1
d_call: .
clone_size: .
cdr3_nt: TGCGCCAGCAGCAGCGGGCCGCGGGGGGAGCTGTTTTTT
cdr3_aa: CASSSGPRGELFF

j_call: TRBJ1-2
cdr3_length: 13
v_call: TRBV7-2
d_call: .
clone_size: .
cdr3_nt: TGTGCCAGCAGTACTAAATCTGACGTAGGCTACACCTTC
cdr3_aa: CASSTKSDVGYTF

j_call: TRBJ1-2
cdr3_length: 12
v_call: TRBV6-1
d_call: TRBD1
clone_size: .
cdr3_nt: TGTGCCAGCAGTGGAGTGGAGGGGGCCTACACCTTC
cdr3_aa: CASSGVEGAYTF

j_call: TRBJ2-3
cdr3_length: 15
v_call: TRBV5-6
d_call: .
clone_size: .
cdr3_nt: TGTGCCAGCACCGCCAGGCGGGATCGGGGAGATACGCAGTATTTT
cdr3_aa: CASTARRDRGDTQYF

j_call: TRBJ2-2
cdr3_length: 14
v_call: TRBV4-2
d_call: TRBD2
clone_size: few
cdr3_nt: TGTGCCAGCCAGACTAGCGGGAACACCGGGGAGCTGTTTTTT
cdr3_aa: CASQTSGNTGELFF

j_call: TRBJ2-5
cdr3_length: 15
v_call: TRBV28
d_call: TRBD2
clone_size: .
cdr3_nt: TGTGCCAGCAGTTTGATGCTAGCGGGAACGGAGACCCAGTACTTC
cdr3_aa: CASSLMLAGTETQYF

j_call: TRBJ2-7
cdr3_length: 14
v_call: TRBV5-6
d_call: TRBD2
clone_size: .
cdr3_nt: TGTGCCAGCAGCTTGTGGGGGAGGGTCTACGAGCAGTACTTC
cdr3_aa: CASSLWGRVYEQYF

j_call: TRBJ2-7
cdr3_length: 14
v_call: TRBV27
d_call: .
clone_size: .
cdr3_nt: TGTGCCAGCAGTTTATCTAGCGCAGCCTACGAGCAGTACTTC
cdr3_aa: CASSLSSAAYEQYF

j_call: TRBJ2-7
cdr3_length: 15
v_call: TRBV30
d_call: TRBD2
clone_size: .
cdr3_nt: TGTGCCTGGAGTCCCCTAGCGGGATATACCTACGAGCAGTACTTC
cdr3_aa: CAWSPLAGYTYEQYF

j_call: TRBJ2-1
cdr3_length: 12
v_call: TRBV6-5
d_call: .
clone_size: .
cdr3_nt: TGTGCCAGCAGTTCCCTAGCCCAAGCACAGTTCTTC
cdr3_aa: CASSSLAQAQFF

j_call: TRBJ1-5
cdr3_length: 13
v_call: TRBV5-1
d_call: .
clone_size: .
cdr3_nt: TGCGCCAGCAGCGAGGGTGTGGATCAGCCCCAGCATTTT
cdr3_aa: CASSEGVDQPQHF

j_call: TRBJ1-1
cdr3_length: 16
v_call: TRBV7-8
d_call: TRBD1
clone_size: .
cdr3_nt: TGTGCCAGCAGCTTTGGACAGGGCCTAGGGAACACTGAAGCTTTCTTT
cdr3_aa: CASSFGQGLGNTEAFF

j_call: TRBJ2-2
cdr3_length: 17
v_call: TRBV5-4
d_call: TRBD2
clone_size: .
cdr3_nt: TGTGCCAGCAGCGAAGGACTAGCGGGGGGGAACACCGGGGAGCTGTTTTTT
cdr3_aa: CASSEGLAGGNTGELFF

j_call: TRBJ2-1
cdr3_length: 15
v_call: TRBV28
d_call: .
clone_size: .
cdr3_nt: TGTGCCTCGGGGCTAGCGCGGAGGGCGTACAATGAGCAGTTCTTC
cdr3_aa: CASGLARRAYNEQFF

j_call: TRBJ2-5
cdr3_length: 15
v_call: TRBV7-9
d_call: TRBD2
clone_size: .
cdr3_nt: TGTGCCAGCAGCGTTACTAGCGGGGTCCAAGAGACCCAGTACTTC
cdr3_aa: CASSVTSGVQETQYF

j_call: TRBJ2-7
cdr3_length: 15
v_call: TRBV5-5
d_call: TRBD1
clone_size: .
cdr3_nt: TGTGCCAGCAGCTTGGGACTGGGACAGGGAAGCGAGCAGTACTTC
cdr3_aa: CASSLGLGQGSEQYF

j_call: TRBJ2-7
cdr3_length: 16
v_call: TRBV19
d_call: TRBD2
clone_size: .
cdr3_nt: TGTGCCAGTAGTATTGGGATAGCGGGAGAACTTTACGAGCAGTACTTC
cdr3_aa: CASSIGIAGELYEQYF

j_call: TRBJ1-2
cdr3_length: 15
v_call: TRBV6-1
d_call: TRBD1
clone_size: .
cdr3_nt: TGTGCCAGCAATCGGGCCGGGACAGGGCTAAATGGCTACACCTTC
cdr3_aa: CASNRAGTGLNGYTF

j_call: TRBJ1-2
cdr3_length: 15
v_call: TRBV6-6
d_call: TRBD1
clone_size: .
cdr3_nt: TGTGCCAGCAGTTACTCGTCAGGGGGCGACTATGGCTACACCTTC
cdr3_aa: CASSYSSGGDYGYTF

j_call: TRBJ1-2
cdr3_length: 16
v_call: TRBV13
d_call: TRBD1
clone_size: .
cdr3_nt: TGTGCCAGCAGCTTAGACAGGGGAATAAAACTCTATGGCTACACCTTC
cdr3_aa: CASSLDRGIKLYGYTF

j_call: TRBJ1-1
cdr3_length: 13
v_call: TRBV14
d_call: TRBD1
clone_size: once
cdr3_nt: TGTGCCAGCAGCCAAGTGGCAGGGGGTGTTCTTTTCTTT
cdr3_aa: CASSQVAGGVLFF

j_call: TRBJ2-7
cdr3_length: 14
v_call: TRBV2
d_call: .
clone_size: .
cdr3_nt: TGTGCCAGCAGTGAAGCATTCGTCAGCTACGAGCAGTACTTC
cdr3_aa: CASSEAFVSYEQYF

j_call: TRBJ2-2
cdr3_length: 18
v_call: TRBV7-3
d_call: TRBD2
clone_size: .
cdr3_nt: TGTGCCAGCAGCCGATCTTCGGGGAGGGGAGCGAACACCGGGGAGCTGTTTTTT
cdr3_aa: CASSRSSGRGANTGELFF

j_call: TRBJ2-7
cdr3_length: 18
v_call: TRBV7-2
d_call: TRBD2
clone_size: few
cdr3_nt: TGTGCCAGCAGCTTAGGGGGTAGCGGGAGGACTGTCTCCTACGAGCAGTACTTC
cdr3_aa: CASSLGGSGRTVSYEQYF

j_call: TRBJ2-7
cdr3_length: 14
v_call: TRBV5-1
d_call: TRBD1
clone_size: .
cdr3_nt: TGCGCCAGCAGCTTTGGACAGGGCTCCTACGAGCAGTACTTC
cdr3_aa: CASSFGQGSYEQYF

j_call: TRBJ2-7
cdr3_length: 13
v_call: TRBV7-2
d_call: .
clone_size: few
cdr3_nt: TGTGCCAGCAGCTTAGGGGCGCGCTACGAGCAGTACTTC
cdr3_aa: CASSLGARYEQYF

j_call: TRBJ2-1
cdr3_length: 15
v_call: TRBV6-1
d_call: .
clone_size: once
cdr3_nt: TGTGCCAGCATATTAAGAATCAGCTCCTACAATGAGCAGTTCTTC
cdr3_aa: CASILRISSYNEQFF

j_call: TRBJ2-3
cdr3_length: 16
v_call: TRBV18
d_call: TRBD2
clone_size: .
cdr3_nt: TGTGCCAGCTCACCACTAGCGGGCCATTTCACAGATACGCAGTATTTT
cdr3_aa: CASSPLAGHFTDTQYF

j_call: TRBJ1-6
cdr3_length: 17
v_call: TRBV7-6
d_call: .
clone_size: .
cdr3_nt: TGTGCCAGCAGCTTAGCGAAATGGGGGCGAGAGGGTTCACCCCTCCACTTT
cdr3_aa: CASSLAKWGREGSPLHF

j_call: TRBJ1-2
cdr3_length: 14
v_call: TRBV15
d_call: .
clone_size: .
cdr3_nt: TGTGCCACCAGCAGAGATGCGGGGCCGGGTGGCTACACCTTC
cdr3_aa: CATSRDAGPGGYTF

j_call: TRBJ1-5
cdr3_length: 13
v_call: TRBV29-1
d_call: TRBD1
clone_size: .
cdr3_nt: TGCAGCGTCCAGACAGGGGCCCATCAGCCCCAGCATTTT
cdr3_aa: CSVQTGAHQPQHF

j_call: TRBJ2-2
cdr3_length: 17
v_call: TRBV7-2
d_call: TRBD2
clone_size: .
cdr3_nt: TGTGTCAGCAGCTTAGTGGCTAGCGGGGTGGGCACCGGGGAGCTGTTTTTT
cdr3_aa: CVSSLVASGVGTGELFF

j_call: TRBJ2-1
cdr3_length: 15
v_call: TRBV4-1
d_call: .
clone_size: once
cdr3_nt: TGCGCCAGCAGCCAAGACGGGAGCTCCTACAATGAGCAGTTCTTC
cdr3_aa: CASSQDGSSYNEQFF

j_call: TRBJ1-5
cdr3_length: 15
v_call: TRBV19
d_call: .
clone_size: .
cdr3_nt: TGTGCCAGTAGTATGGATATGAGCGTGAGTCAGCCCCAGCATTTT
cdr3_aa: CASSMDMSVSQPQHF

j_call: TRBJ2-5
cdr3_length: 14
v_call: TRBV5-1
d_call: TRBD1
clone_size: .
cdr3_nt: TGCGCCAGCAGCTTGGGTCAGGGGGCGAAGACCCAGTACTTC
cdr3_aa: CASSLGQGAKTQYF

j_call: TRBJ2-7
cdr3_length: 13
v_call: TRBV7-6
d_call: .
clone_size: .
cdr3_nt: TGTGCCAGCAGCCCGGGAGTATCCTACGAGCAGTACTTC
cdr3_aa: CASSPGVSYEQYF

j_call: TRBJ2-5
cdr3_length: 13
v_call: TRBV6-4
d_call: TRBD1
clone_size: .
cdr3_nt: TGTGCCAGCAGTCGGGACAGTGAAGAGACCCAGTACTTC
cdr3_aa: CASSRDSEETQYF

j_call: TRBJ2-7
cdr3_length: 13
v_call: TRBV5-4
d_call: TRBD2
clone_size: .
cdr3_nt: TGTGCCAGCAGCTTCTGGACTAGCGGGAGGATGTACTTC
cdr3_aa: CASSFWTSGRMYF

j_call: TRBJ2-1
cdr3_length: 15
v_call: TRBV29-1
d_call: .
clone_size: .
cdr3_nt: TGCAGCGTGGATGGGGGCCGGGGTAGCTACAATGAGCAGTTCTTC
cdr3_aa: CSVDGGRGSYNEQFF

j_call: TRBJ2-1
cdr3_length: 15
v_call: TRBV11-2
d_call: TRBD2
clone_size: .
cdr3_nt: TGTGCCAGCAGCTCCTCGAGCGGGAGGTACAATGAGCAGTTCTTC
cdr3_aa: CASSSSSGRYNEQFF

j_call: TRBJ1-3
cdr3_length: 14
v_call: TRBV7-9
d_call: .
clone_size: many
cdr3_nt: TGTGCCAGCAGCTTACGAGATTATGGAAACACCATATATTTT
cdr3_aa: CASSLRDYGNTIYF

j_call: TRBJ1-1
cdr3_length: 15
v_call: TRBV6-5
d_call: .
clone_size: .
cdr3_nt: TGTGCCAGCAGTTATATCGAAACGGGGTCCGTCCGAGCTTTCTTT
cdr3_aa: CASSYIETGSVRAFF

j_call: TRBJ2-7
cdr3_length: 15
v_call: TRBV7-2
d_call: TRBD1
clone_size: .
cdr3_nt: TGTGCCAGCAGTAATCGACAGGGGCCCAGGTACGAGCAGTACTTC
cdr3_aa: CASSNRQGPRYEQYF

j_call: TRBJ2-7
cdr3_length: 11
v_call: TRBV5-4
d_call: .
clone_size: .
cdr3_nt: TGTGCCAGCGACGGGGGAGGCGAGCAGTACTTC
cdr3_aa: CASDGGGEQYF

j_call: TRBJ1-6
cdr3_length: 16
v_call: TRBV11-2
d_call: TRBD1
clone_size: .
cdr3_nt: TGTGCCAGCAGAGCTATACGGACAGGGTTTAATTCACCCCTCCACTTT
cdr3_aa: CASRAIRTGFNSPLHF

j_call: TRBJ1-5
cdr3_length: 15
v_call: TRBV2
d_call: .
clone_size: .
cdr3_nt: TGTGCCAGCAGCGTCCAAACAGGCTACAATCAGCCCCAGCATTTT
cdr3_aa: CASSVQTGYNQPQHF

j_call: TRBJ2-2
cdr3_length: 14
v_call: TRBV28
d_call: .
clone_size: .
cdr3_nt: TGTGCCAGCAGTCGAGGCGTGAGGGCCGGGGAGCTGTTTTTT
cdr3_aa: CASSRGVRAGELFF

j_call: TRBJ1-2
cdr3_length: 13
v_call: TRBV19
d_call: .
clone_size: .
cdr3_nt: TGTGCCAGTAATCCGGGGAAGGGCTATGGCTACACCTTC
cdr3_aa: CASNPGKGYGYTF

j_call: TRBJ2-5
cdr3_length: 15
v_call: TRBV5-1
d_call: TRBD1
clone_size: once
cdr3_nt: TGCGCCAGCAGCCTGGGTGTAGGGGGCACAGAGACCCAGTACTTC
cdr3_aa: CASSLGVGGTETQYF

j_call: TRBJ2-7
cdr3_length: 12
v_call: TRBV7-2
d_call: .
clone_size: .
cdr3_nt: TGTGCCAGCAGCCTATTCGCCGACGAGCAGTACTTC
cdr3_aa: CASSLFADEQYF

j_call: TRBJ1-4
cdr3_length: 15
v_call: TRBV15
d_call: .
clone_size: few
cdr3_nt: TGTGCCACCAGCAGGGGGGCTACAACTAATGAAAAACTGTTTTTT
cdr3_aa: CATSRGATTNEKLFF

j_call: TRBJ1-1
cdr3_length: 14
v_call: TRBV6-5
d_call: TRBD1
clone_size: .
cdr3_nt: TGTGCCAGCACGCGGACAGGGGGGAGGACTGAAGCTTTCTTT
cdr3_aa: CASTRTGGRTEAFF

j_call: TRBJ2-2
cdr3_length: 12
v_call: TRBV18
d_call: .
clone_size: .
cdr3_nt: TGTGCCAGCTCATTTGCGACCGGGGAGCTGTTTTTT
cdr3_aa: CASSFATGELFF